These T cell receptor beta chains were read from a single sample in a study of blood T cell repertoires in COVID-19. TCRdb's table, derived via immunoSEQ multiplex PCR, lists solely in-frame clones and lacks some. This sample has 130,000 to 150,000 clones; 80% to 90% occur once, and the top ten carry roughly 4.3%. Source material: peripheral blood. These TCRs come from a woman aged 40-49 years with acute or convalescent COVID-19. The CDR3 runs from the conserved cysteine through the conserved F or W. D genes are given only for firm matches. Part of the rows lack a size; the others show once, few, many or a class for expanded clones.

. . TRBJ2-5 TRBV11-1 CASSSRGEEETQYF TGTGCCAGCAGCTCTAGAGGGGAGGAAGAGACCCAGTACTTC
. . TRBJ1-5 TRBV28 CASSFGPAGQPQHF TGTGCCAGCAGTTTTGGGCCGGCCGGACAGCCCCAGCATTTT
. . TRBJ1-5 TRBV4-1 CASSQDSADNSNQPQHF TGCGCCAGCAGCCAAGACAGTGCAGACAATAGCAATCAGCCCCAGCATTTT
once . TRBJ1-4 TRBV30 CAWSERTREKLFF TGTGCCTGGAGTGAAAGGACACGGGAAAAACTGTTTTTT
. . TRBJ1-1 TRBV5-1 CASSLRTGNTEAFF TGCGCCAGCAGCTTGAGAACAGGGAACACTGAAGCTTTCTTT
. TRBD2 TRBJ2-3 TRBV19 CASSRASGDPFSTDTQYF TGTGCCAGTAGCCGGGCTAGCGGGGACCCCTTTAGCACAGATACGCAGTATTTT
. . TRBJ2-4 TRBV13 CASSRRQSIAKNIQYF TGTGCCAGCAGCAGGCGACAGTCGATAGCCAAAAACATTCAGTACTTC
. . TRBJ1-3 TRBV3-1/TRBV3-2 CASSQGGTGNTIYF TGTGCCAGCAGCCAAGGGGGCACTGGAAACACCATATATTTT
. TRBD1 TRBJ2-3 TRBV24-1 CATSDGKGAADTQYF TGTGCCACCAGTGATGGTAAGGGGGCCGCAGATACGCAGTATTTT
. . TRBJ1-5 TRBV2 CASSEDGKGGNQPQHF TGTGCCAGCAGTGAAGACGGAAAAGGGGGCAATCAGCCCCAGCATTTT
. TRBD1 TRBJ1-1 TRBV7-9 CASSSPTGMNTEAFF TGTGCCAGCAGCTCCCCGACAGGGATGAACACTGAAGCTTTCTTT
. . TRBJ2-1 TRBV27 CASSAGGSLNEQFF TGTGCCAGCAGTGCAGGCGGGTCCCTCAATGAGCAGTTCTTC
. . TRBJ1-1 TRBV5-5 CASSLARTSRSNTEAFF TGTGCCAGCAGCTTGGCCAGGACTTCTAGGTCGAACACTGAAGCTTTCTTT
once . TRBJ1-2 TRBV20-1 CSASRSGGGYTF TGCAGTGCTAGTAGGAGCGGGGGAGGCTACACCTTC
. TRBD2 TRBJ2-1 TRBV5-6 CASSLSRRGIYNEQFF TGTGCCAGCAGCTTGTCGAGGCGGGGGATTTACAATGAGCAGTTCTTC
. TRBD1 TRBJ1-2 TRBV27 CASREDRISYGYTF TGTGCCAGCAGAGAGGACAGGATTAGCTATGGCTACACCTTC
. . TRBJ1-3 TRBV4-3 CASSPTSGETGNTIYF TGCGCCAGCAGCCCCACTTCAGGGGAGACTGGAAACACCATATATTTT